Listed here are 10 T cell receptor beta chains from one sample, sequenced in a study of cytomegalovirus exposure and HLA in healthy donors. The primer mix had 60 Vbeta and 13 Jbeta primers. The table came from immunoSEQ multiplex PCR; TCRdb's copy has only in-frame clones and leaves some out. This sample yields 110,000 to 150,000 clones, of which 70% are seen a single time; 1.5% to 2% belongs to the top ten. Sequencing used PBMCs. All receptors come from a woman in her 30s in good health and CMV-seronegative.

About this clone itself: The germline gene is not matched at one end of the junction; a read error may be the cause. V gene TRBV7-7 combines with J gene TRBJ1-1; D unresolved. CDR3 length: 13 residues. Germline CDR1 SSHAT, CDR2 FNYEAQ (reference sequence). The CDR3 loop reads CASSPNMNTEAFF. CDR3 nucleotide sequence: TGTGCTAGCAGCCCTAATATGAACACTGAAGCTTTCTTT.

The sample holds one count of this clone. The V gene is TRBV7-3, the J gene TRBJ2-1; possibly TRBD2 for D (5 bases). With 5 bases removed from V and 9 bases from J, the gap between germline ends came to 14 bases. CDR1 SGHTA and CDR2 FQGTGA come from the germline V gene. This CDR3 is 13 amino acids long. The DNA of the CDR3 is TGTGCCAGCAGCCAGCGGCCTTTCGGTGAGCAGTTCTTC. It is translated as CASSQRPFGEQFF.

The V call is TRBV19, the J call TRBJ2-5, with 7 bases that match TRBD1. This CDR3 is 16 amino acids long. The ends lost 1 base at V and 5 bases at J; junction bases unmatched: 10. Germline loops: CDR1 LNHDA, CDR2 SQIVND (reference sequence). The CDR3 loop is CASSIGGLGGGETQYF. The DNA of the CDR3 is TGTGCCAGTAGTATAGGAGGTCTAGGGGGCGGCGAGACCCAGTACTTC. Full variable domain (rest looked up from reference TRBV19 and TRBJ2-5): DGGITQSPKYLFRKEGQNVTLSCEQNLNHDAMYWYRQDPGQGLRLIYYSQIVNDFQKGDIAEGYSVSREKKESFPLTVTSAQKNPTAFYLCASSIGGLGGGETQYFGPGTRLLVL.

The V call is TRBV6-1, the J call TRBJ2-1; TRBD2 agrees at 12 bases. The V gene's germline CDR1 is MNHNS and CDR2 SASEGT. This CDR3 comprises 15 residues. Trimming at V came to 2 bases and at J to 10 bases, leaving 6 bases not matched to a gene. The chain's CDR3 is CASSELAGGKREQFF. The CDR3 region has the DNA TGTGCCAGCAGTGAACTAGCGGGGGGGAAGAGGGAGCAGTTCTTC.

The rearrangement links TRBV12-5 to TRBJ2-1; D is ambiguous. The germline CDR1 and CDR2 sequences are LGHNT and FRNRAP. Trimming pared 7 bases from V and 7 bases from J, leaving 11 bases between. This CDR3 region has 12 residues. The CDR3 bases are TGTGCTAGTGCCGTCAGGTTTAATGAGCAGTTCTTC. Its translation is CASAVRFNEQFF.

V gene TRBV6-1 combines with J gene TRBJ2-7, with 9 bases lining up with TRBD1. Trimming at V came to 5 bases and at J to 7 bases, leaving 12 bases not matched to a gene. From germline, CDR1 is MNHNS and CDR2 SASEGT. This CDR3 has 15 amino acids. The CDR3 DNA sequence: TGTGCCAGCAGTTTATCTAGGACAGGGGTGGGGGAGCAGTACGTC. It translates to CASSLSRTGVGEQYV.

The CDR3 protein is CASSSGTSGYNEQFF. CDR3 bases: TGTGCCAGCAGTTCCGGGACTAGCGGTTACAATGAGCAGTTCTTC. The chain couples TRBV6-6 to TRBJ2-1, with 11 bases aligning to TRBD2. Germline CDR1 and CDR2: MNHNY and SVGAGI (reference sequence). With 4 bases clipped from V and 4 bases from J, the junction kept 3 bases outside the gene matches. The CDR3 is 15 residues long.

The CDR3 nucleotides read TGTGCCAGCAGCTTAGACCTTACAGGGTCCAACTATGGCTACACCTTC. Translated: CASSLDLTGSNYGYTF. The gene calls are TRBV7-9 and TRBJ1-2; D perhaps matches TRBD1 (6 bases). CDR1 and CDR2 from the germline V gene are SEHNR and FQNEAQ (reference sequence). V lost 1 base to trimming and J lost 2 bases, with 14 bases between them. The CDR3 consists of 16 residues.

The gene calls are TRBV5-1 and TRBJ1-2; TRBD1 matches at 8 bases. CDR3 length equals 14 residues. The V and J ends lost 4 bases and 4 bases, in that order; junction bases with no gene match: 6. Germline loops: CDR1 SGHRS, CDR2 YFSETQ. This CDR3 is CASSRDRTFYGYTF. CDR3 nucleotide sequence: TGCGCCAGCAGCCGGGACAGGACGTTCTATGGCTACACCTTC.

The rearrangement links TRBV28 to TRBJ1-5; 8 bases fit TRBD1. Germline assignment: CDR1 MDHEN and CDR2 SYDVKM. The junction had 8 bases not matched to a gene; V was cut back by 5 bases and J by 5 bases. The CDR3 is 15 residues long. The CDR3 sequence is CASSMGQAGDQPQHF. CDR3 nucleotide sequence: TGTGCCAGCAGTATGGGACAGGCGGGCGATCAGCCCCAGCATTTT.